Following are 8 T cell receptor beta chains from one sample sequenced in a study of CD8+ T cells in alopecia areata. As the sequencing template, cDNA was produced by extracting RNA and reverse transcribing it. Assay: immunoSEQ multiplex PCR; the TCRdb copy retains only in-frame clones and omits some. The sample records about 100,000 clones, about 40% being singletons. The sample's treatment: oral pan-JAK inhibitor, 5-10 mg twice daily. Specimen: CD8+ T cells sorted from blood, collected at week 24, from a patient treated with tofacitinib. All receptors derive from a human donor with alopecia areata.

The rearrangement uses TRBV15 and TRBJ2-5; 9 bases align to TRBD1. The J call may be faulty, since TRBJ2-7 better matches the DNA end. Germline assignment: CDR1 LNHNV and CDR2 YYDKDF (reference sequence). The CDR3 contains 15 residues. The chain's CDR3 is CATSRAPGQGHEQYF. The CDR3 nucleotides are TGTGCCACCAGCAGAGCCCCGGGACAGGGTCACGAGCAGTACTTC.

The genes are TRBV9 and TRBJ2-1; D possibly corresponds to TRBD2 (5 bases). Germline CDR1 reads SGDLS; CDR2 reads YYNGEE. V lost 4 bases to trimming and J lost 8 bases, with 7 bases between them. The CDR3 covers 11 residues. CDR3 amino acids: CASSQRDEQFF. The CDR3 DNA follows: TGTGCCAGCAGCCAGAGGGATGAGCAGTTCTTC.

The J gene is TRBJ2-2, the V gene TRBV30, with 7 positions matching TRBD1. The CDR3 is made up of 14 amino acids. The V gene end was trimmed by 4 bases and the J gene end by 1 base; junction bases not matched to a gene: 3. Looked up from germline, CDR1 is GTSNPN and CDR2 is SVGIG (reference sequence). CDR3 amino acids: CAWIGQENTGELFF. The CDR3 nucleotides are TGTGCCTGGATCGGACAGGAGAACACCGGGGAGCTGTTTTTT.

For the CDR3, the DNA is TGCGCCAGCAGCTCGGGACAGGGGTGGTACGAGCAGTACTTC. Amino acid sequence: CASSSGQGWYEQYF. J is TRBJ2-7 and V is TRBV5-1; TRBD1 aligns across 10 bases. J lost 4 bases, V lost 3 bases, and 4 bases had no gene match. The CDR3 contains 14 residues. CDR1 and CDR2 from the germline V gene are SGHRS and YFSETQ.

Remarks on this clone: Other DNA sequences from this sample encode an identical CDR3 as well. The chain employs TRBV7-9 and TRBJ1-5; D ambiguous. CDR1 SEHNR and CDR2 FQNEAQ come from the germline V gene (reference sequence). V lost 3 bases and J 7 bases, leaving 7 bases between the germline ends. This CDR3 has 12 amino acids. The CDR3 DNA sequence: TGTGCCAGCAGCTTGGAGAACCAGCCCCAGCATTTT. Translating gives CASSLENQPQHF.

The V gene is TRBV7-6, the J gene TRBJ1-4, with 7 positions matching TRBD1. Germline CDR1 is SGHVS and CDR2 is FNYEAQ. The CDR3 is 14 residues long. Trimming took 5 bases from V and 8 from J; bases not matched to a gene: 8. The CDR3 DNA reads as TGTGCCAGCAGCGCATGGACAGGAGACGAAAAACTGTTTTTT. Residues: CASSAWTGDEKLFF.

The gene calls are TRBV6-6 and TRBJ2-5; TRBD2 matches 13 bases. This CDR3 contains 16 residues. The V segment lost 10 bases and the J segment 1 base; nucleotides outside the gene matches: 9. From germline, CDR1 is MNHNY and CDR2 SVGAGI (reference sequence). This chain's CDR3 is CAITSGRGVFQETQYF. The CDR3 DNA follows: TGTGCCATTACTAGCGGGAGGGGGGTCTTCCAAGAGACCCAGTACTTC.

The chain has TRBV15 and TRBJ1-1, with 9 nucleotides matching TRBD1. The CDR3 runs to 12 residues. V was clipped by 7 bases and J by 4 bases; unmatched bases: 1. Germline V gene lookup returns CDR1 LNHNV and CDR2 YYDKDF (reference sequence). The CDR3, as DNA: TGTGCCACCAAGGGACAGGGCACTGAAGCTTTCTTT. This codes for CATKGQGTEAFF.